This T cell receptor (beta chain) was recorded in a study of shared clonotypes between healthy human individuals. The germline V gene has CDR1 MNHEY and CDR2 SMNVEV (reference sequence). The CDR3 contains 13 residues. The ends were cut back, 6 bases at V and 9 bases at J, with 12 bases in the middle. DNA at roughly 0.2 ug, some 31,000 T cell genomes, went into sorted-subset replicate PCRs. This table comes from immunoSEQ multiplex PCR, and its TCRdb copy is limited to in-frame clones, with some not included. The sample gives 980,000 or so clones, approximately 80% of which show up once; roughly 1.5% is in the top ten.

Material: memory CD4+ T cells sorted from blood. Described subset: CD45RA-negative fraction. This TCR came from a man aged 18 to 29 in good health. J is TRBJ1-6 and V is TRBV27; the D is unclear. As DNA, the CDR3 is TGTGCCAGCAGACAATATTGGGGTTCACCCCTCCACTTT. Amino acid sequence: CASRQYWGSPLHF.